Listed here are 21 T cell receptor beta chains from one sample, sequenced in a study of T cell responses to AZD1222 COVID-19 vaccine. Sequenced by immunoSEQ multiplex PCR; TCRdb stores in-frame clones only, minus some. The sample has around 200,000 clones, around 90% seen once. The sequenced sample was peripheral blood, obtained on day 0 of AZD1222 vaccination. These receptors all stem from an adult in good health.

The genes are TRBV7-9 and TRBJ2-1; TRBD2 agrees at 7 bases. V lost 0 bases and J lost 7; bases outside the gene matches: 3. CDR1 SEHNR and CDR2 FQNEAQ come from the germline V gene (reference sequence). The length of the CDR3 is 14 residues. In DNA, the CDR3 is TGTGCCAGCAGCTTAGCGCGGGGGTTGAATGAGCAGTTCTTC. It codes for CASSLARGLNEQFF.

The chain uses TRBV25-1 and TRBJ2-2; D call uncertain. V lost 3 bases to trimming and J lost 6 bases, with 2 bases between them. This CDR3 has 11 residues. Germline lookup yields CDR1 MGHDK and CDR2 SYGVNS. For the CDR3, the DNA is TGTGCCAGCAGTGACGCCGGGGAGCTGTTTTTT. This gives the protein CASSDAGELFF.

This rearrangement joins TRBV14 to TRBJ2-7; D is possibly TRBD2 (7 bases). The CDR3 spans 14 residues. Between the trimmed V and J ends, which lost 3 bases and 5 bases, there was a span of 14 bases. From germline, CDR1 is SGHDN and CDR2 FVKESK. CDR3: CASSHLGRGNEQYF. The CDR3 DNA is TGTGCCAGCAGCCACCTGGGGAGGGGGAACGAGCAGTACTTC. The complete variable domain, with remaining parts taken from reference TRBV14 and TRBJ2-7, reads EAGVTQFPSHSVIEKGQTVTLRCDPISGHDNLYWYRRVMGKEIKFLLHFVKESKQDESGMPNNRFLAERTGGTYSTLKVQPAELEDSGVYFCASSHLGRGNEQYFGPGTRLTVT.

The chain has TRBV6-6 and TRBJ2-1; 7 bases line up with TRBD2. V was pared by 8 bases and J by 8 bases, with 12 bases of the junction left unmatched. From germline, CDR1 is MNHNY and CDR2 SVGAGI (reference sequence). This CDR3 spans 14 amino acids. In DNA, the CDR3 is TGTGCCAGCCGAGACGCGGGAGCCGGCTATGAGCAGTTCTTC. Translated, it gives CASRDAGAGYEQFF.

In this sample, this clone turned up many times. The chain employs TRBV18 and TRBJ1-5, with D perhaps TRBD1 (5 bases). CDR1 and CDR2 from the germline V gene are KGHSH and LQKENI. The CDR3 runs to 13 residues. V was clipped by 1 base and J by 5 bases, with 6 bases between them. The CDR3 nucleotides are TGTGCCAGCTCACCACAGGGGCATCAGCCCCAGCATTTT. It specifies CASSPQGHQPQHF.

This chain links TRBV3-1 (or the pseudogene TRBV3-2) with TRBJ1-2; D is unresolved. The V gene's germline CDR1 is LGHDT and CDR2 YNNKEL (reference sequence). This CDR3 has 14 residues. V dropped 4 bases and J dropped 7 bases, with 16 bases sitting between them. The CDR3 protein is CASSLKREGSGYTF. The CDR3 DNA sequence: TGTGCCAGCAGCCTCAAGAGAGAGGGTAGTGGCTACACCTTC.

The J gene is TRBJ1-5, the V gene TRBV3-1 (or the pseudogene TRBV3-2); tentatively, D is TRBD1 (6 bases). Germline loops: CDR1 LGHDT, CDR2 YNNKEL (reference sequence). V was cut by 6 bases and J by 4 bases, with 13 bases left in between. The CDR3 extends over 14 amino acids. The CDR3 coding sequence is TGTGCCAGCAGTGTCCACAGGGAGAATCAGCCCCAGCATTTT. Translating gives CASSVHRENQPQHF.

The gene calls are TRBV4-3 and TRBJ2-7, with 8 bases that match TRBD1. After removal of 0 bases from V and 4 bases from J, the junction contained 2 bases not matched to a gene. The CDR3 length is 14 residues. Germline V lookup: CDR1 LGHNA, CDR2 YSLEER. CDR3 sequence: CASSQEGQGYEQYF. Here the CDR3 DNA reads TGCGCCAGCAGCCAAGAAGGACAGGGATACGAGCAGTACTTC.

J is TRBJ1-1 and V is TRBV4-3, with TRBD1 as a possible D gene (5 bases). The CDR3 extends over 14 amino acids. With 2 bases removed from V and 5 bases from J, the gap between germline ends came to 12 bases. Germline loops: CDR1 LGHNA, CDR2 YSLEER. Here the CDR3 DNA reads TGCGCCAGCAGCCAATTCATGGGGGGGACTGAAGCTTTCTTT. It specifies CASSQFMGGTEAFF.

This chain joins TRBV7-9 and TRBJ2-7, with D perhaps TRBD2 (7 bases). There are 14 residues in the CDR3. V lost 4 bases and J lost 2, with 12 bases in between. Germline CDR1 and CDR2: SEHNR and FQNEAQ (reference sequence). CDR3 nucleotide sequence: TGTGCCAGCAGCTGGGGGGGCCGCACCTACGAGCAGTACTTC. It codes for CASSWGGRTYEQYF.

This clone was seen a single time. V and J are TRBV6-2 or TRBV6-3 and TRBJ2-3, with 13 bases matching TRBD2. The CDR3 loop spans 18 amino acids. The J segment lost 2 bases and the V segment lost 2 bases, leaving 7 bases of the junction unmatched. Germline V gene data show CDR1 as MNHEY and CDR2 as SVGEGT. CDR3 region: CASSYTLGLAGATDTQYF. The DNA of the CDR3 is TGTGCCAGCAGTTACACCCTCGGACTAGCGGGGGCCACAGATACGCAGTATTTT.

CDR3 loop: CAWSGLSTGELFF. CDR3 nucleotide sequence: TGTGCCTGGAGTGGTCTGAGTACCGGGGAGCTGTTTTTT. The chain recombines TRBV30 with TRBJ2-2; D not resolved. The CDR3 consists of 13 residues. Germline loops: CDR1 GTSNPN, CDR2 SVGIG (reference sequence). Between the trimmed V and J ends, which lost 1 base and 5 bases, there was a span of 8 bases. Full variable domain (outside the CDR3, taken from reference TRBV30 and TRBJ2-2): SQTIHQWPATLVQPVGSPLSLECTVEGTSNPNLYWYRQAAGRGLQLLFYSVGIGQISSEVPQNLSASRPQDRQFILSSKKLLLSDSGFYLCAWSGLSTGELFFGEGSRLTVL.

The gene calls are TRBV12-3 or TRBV12-4 and TRBJ1-3; D not resolved. V gave up 9 bases and J gave up 0 bases, with 9 bases separating them. This CDR3 is built from 13 residues. This CDR3 is CASAKDSGNTIYF. The DNA for the CDR3 is TGTGCCAGTGCCAAAGACTCTGGAAACACCATATATTTT.

The chain's CDR3 is CASSLIRPPYNEQFF. CDR3 nucleotide sequence: TGTGCCAGCAGCTTAATAAGGCCTCCTTACAATGAGCAGTTCTTC. The chain couples TRBV7-2 to TRBJ2-1; D uncertain. The CDR3 is 15 residues long. CDR1 is SGHTA, CDR2 FQGNSA, per germline. V lost 2 bases to trimming and J lost 4 bases, with 12 bases between them. Filled out from reference TRBV7-2 and TRBJ2-1, the complete variable domain reads GAGVSQSPSNKVTEKGKDVELRCDPISGHTALYWYRQSLGQGLEFLIYFQGNSAPDKSGLPSDRFSAERTGGSVSTLTIQRTQQEDSAVYLCASSLIRPPYNEQFFGPGTRLTVL.

V and J are TRBV5-8 and TRBJ1-2; D is possibly TRBD1 (5 bases). V was clipped by 0 bases and J by 4 bases, with 16 bases between them. CDR3 length equals 16 residues. Per germline, CDR1 SGHTS and CDR2 YDEGEE. The CDR3: CASSLAGRGGGYGYTF. In nucleotides, the CDR3 is TGTGCCAGCAGCTTGGCCGGGAGGGGAGGCGGCTATGGCTACACCTTC.

This clone came up once. V and J are TRBV14 and TRBJ1-4; tentative D call: TRBD1 (5 bases). Trimming removed 1 base at V and 7 bases at J, with 10 bases between. CDR3 length equals 14 residues. CDR1 and CDR2 (germline): SGHDN, FVKESK. The CDR3 DNA is TGTGCCAGCAGCCAAGTGGCAGGGAGTGAAAAACTGTTTTTT. This translates into CASSQVAGSEKLFF.

The chain carries TRBV11-3 and TRBJ2-1, with 7 bases that match TRBD2. The CDR3 sequence is 13 residues long. Germline values: CDR1 SGHNT, CDR2 YENEEA. V was clipped by 7 bases and J by 10 bases; unmatched bases: 10. CDR3 sequence: CASTPPGGFEQFF. The DNA for the CDR3 is TGTGCCAGCACCCCACCGGGAGGATTCGAGCAGTTCTTC.

V usage is TRBV9 and J usage is TRBJ2-5; unclear D gene. CDR1 SGDLS and CDR2 YYNGEE come from the germline V gene. This CDR3 is built from 14 residues. The V end lost 3 bases, the J end lost 4 bases, and 13 bases lay between the germline ends. CDR3 protein: CASSGVGVGETQYF. CDR3 nucleotide sequence: TGTGCCAGCAGCGGGGTTGGGGTAGGAGAGACCCAGTACTTC. The variable domain in full, with the rest retrieved from reference TRBV9 and TRBJ2-5, is DSGVTQTPKHLITATGQRVTLRCSPRSGDLSVYWYQQSLDQGLQFLIQYYNGEERAKGNILERFSAQQFPDLHSELNLSSLELGDSALYFCASSGVGVGETQYFGPGTRLLVL.

This chain connects TRBV13 to TRBJ1-2; weak D call: TRBD1 (5 bases). V was trimmed by 5 bases and J by 5 bases, leaving 15 bases between them. The V gene's germline CDR1 is PRHDT and CDR2 FYEKMQ (reference sequence). This CDR3 contains 14 residues. The CDR3 protein is CASSPTEGRYGYTF. The CDR3 coding sequence is TGTGCCAGCAGCCCGACGGAGGGGAGGTATGGCTACACCTTC.

This chain links TRBV9 with TRBJ1-1; 9 bases map to TRBD1. Germline V gives CDR1 SGDLS, CDR2 YYNGEE. The CDR3 consists of 16 residues. V was pared by 3 bases and J by 1 base, with 7 bases of the junction left unmatched. CDR3 protein: CASSAAGTGRNTEAFF. CDR3 DNA sequence: TGTGCCAGCAGCGCCGCCGGGACAGGGCGGAACACTGAAGCTTTCTTT.

The chain carries TRBV7-2 and TRBJ2-7, with D uncertain. Trimming removed 5 bases at V and 0 bases at J, with 11 bases between. This CDR3 has 14 amino acids. Germline V gene sequence: CDR1 SGHTA, CDR2 FQGNSA. The CDR3 DNA sequence: TGTGCCAGCAGCGGAGCCTTATCCTCCTACGAGCAGTACTTC. This sequence encodes CASSGALSSYEQYF.